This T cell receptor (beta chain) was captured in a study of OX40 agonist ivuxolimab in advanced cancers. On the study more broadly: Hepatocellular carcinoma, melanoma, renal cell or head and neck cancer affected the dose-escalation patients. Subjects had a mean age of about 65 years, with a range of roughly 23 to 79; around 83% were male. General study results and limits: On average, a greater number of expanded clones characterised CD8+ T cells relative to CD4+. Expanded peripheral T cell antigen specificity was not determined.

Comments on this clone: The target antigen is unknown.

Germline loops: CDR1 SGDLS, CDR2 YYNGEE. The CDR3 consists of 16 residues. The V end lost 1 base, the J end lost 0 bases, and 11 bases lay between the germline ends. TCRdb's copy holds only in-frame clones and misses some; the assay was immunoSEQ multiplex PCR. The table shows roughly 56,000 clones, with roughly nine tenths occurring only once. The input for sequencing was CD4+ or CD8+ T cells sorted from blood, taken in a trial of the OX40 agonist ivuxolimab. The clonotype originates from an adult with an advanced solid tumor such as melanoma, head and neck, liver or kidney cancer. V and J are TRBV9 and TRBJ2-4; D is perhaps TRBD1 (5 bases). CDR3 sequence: CASSVQGSLAKNIQYF. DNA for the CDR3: TGTGCCAGCAGCGTACAGGGCTCTCTAGCCAAAAACATTCAGTACTTC. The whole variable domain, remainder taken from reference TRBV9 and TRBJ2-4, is DSGVTQTPKHLITATGQRVTLRCSPRSGDLSVYWYQQSLDQGLQFLIQYYNGEERAKGNILERFSAQQFPDLHSELNLSSLELGDSALYFCASSVQGSLAKNIQYFGAGTRLSVL.